A selection of T cell receptor beta chains follows, all from one sample in a study of Ad26.COV2.S vaccination and SARS-CoV-2 variants. Clones were read by immunoSEQ multiplex PCR, and TCRdb kept only the in-frame ones, dropping some. The table records hundreds of thousands of clones, 92% of them present only once. The sequencing here drew on peripheral blood, taken after recovery from COVID-19. These receptors all stem from a human donor who had recovered from COVID-19. The CDR3 runs from the conserved cysteine through the conserved F or W. The D gene is left open where the match is weak. Clone size is given for some rows only: seen once, a few or many times, or a class if the clone is expanded.

.	.	TRBV7-6	TRBJ1-2	TGTGCCAGCAGCTTAGAAGTTTTTAATCCCTTGAGGGGAACCTATGGCTACACCTTC	CASSLEVFNPLRGTYGYTF
.	.	TRBV19	TRBJ2-2	TGTGCCAGTAGTCCGCGGACTGCAACCGGGGAGCTGTTTTTT	CASSPRTATGELFF
TRBD2	.	TRBV6-5	TRBJ2-1	TGTGCCAGCAGCCGGGGGGGCAGAAATGAGCAGTTCTTC	CASSRGGRNEQFF
.	.	TRBV20-1	TRBJ2-7	TGCAGTGCTAGTCGGGGGCTGTACGAGCAGTACTTC	CSASRGLYEQYF
.	.	TRBV3-1/TRBV3-2	TRBJ1-6	TGTGCCAGCAGCCAAGACTGGCAGGCGGGTTCACCCCTCCACTTT	CASSQDWQAGSPLHF
.	.	TRBV5-6	TRBJ1-2	TGTGCCAGCTTCACGGGTAACTATGGCTACACCTTC	CASFTGNYGYTF
TRBD1	.	TRBV6-2/TRBV6-3	TRBJ1-6	TGTGCCAGCAGTTACTCCCACAGGGGGGCTTCACCCCTCCACTTT	CASSYSHRGASPLHF
.	.	TRBV29-1	TRBJ1-1	TGCAGCGTTGACTTAGGGGGCACTGAAGCTTTCTTT	CSVDLGGTEAFF
TRBD1	.	TRBV18	TRBJ1-2	TGTGCCAGCTCACCTGGACAGGGTTTGCCTGACTTCTCGAAAAACTATGGCTACACCTTC	CASSPGQGLPDFSKNYGYTF
TRBD1	.	TRBV5-4	TRBJ2-6	TGTGCCAGCAGCCCAGCCAGGACAGGCCCATCTGGGGCCAACGTCCTGACTTTC	CASSPARTGPSGANVLTF
TRBD1	.	TRBV3-1/TRBV3-2	TRBJ1-2	TGTGCCAGCAGCCAGGCCGGACAGGGAAGCTATGGCTACACCTTC	CASSQAGQGSYGYTF
TRBD1	.	TRBV6-2/TRBV6-3	TRBJ1-2	TGTGCCAGCAGTTACGACAGGGGCTATGGCTACACCTTC	CASSYDRGYGYTF
.	.	TRBV25-1	TRBJ1-2	TGTGCCAGCAGTGTGGGGGATGGCTACACCTTC	CASSVGDGYTF
.	few	TRBV20-1	TRBJ1-1	TGCAGTGCTAGTTCCAGGAAGAACACTGAAGCTTTCTTT	CSASSRKNTEAFF
.	.	TRBV19	TRBJ2-7	TGTGCCAGTAGTAATGCAAGACAGTCCTACGAGCAGTACTTC	CASSNARQSYEQYF